Sequencing of this T cell receptor (beta chain) was carried out in a study of CD8+ T cells in alopecia areata. Study-wide points: In scalp samples, resident alphabeta T cells of normal skin are also sequenced.

Germline V gene sequence: CDR1 MNHEY, CDR2 SVGAGI. The CDR3 spans 13 residues. V lost 2 bases to trimming and J lost 5 bases, with 9 bases between them. Note on this clone: Its cognate antigen is unknown.

cDNA prepared by RNA extraction and subsequent reverse transcription served as the template for sequencing. This table comes from immunoSEQ multiplex PCR, and its TCRdb copy is limited to in-frame clones, with some not included. The sample lists approximately 130,000 clones; around 50% were seen once. This chain joins TRBV6-5 and TRBJ2-5; D is ambiguous. Specimen: NKG2D-low CD8+ T cells sorted from blood. The sequence was obtained from a human donor with alopecia areata. CDR3: CASSYLPSETQYF. As DNA, the CDR3 is TGTGCCAGCAGTTACCTACCCTCGGAGACCCAGTACTTC.